These 3 T cell receptor beta chains share one sample of origin, sequenced in a study of OX40 agonist ivuxolimab in advanced cancers. Clones were sequenced by immunoSEQ multiplex PCR, and TCRdb holds only the in-frame ones, with some missing. This repertoire shows around 99,000 clones, 90% found once; its top ten account for around 0.16%. The sample consisted of CD4+ or CD8+ T cells sorted from blood, taken in a trial of the OX40 agonist ivuxolimab. These receptors originate from an adult with an advanced solid tumor such as melanoma, head and neck, liver or kidney cancer.

This CDR3 reads CASRDKRGSTDTQYF. CDR3 DNA: TGTGCCAGCAGAGATAAGCGGGGGAGCACAGATACGCAGTATTTT. The rearrangement uses TRBV6-6 and TRBJ2-3; 8 positions match TRBD2. Trimming took 6 bases from V and 0 from J; bases not matched to a gene: 5. The CDR3 is made up of 15 amino acids. Germline CDR1 MNHNY, CDR2 SVGAGI (reference sequence).

V usage is TRBV5-1 and J usage is TRBJ2-1; TRBD2 matches at 14 bases. CDR1 and CDR2 (germline): SGHRS, YFSETQ. The V segment lost 4 bases and the J segment 6 bases; nucleotides outside the gene matches: 3. CDR3 size: 15 residues. Written as DNA, the CDR3 is TGCGCCAGCAGCCCGGGACTAGCGGGAGTCAATGAGCAGTTCTTC. It encodes CASSPGLAGVNEQFF.

The gene calls are TRBV10-3 and TRBJ1-1; possibly TRBD1 for D (5 bases). This CDR3 contains 14 residues. Germline loops: CDR1 ENHRY, CDR2 SYGVKD. V shed 7 bases and J shed 3 bases, with 15 bases lying between them. This CDR3 reads CAIKGRVGDTEAFF. CDR3 DNA: TGTGCCATCAAGGGGAGGGTGGGAGACACTGAAGCTTTCTTT.